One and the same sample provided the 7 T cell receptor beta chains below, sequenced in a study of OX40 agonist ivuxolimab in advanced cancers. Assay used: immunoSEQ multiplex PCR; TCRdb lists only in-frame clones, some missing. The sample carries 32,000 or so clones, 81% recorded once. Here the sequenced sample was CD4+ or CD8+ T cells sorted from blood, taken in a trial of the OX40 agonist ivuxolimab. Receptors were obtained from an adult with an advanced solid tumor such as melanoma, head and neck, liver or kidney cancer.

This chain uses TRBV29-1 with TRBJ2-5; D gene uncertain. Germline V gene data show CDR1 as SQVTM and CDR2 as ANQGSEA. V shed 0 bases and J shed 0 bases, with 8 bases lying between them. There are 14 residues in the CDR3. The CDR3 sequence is CSVEEGNYQETQYF. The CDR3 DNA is TGCAGCGTTGAAGAAGGGAATTACCAAGAGACCCAGTACTTC.

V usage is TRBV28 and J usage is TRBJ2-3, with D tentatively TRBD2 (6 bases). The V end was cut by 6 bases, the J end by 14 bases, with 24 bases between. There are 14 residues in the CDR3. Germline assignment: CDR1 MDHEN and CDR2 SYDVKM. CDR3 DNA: TGTGCCAGCAGCCAATTAAGCATTAGCGGAGAGAGGTATTTT. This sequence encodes CASSQLSISGERYF.

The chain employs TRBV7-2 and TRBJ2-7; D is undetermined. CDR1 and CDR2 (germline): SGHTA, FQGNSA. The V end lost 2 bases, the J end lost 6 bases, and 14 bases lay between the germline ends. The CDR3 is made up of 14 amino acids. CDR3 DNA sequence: TGTGCCAGCAGCTTATTGCCAAGCCCTTCCGAGCAGTACTTC. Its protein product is CASSLLPSPSEQYF. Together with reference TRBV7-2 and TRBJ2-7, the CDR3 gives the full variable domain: GAGVSQSPSNKVTEKGKDVELRCDPISGHTALYWYRQSLGQGLEFLIYFQGNSAPDKSGLPSDRFSAERTGGSVSTLTIQRTQQEDSAVYLCASSLLPSPSEQYFGPGTRLTVT.

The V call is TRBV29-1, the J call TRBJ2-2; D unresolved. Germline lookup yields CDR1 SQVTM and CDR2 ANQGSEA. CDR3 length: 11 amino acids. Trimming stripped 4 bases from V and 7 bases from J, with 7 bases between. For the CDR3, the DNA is TGCAGCGTTGGGGGTATCGGGGAGCTGTTTTTT. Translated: CSVGGIGELFF.

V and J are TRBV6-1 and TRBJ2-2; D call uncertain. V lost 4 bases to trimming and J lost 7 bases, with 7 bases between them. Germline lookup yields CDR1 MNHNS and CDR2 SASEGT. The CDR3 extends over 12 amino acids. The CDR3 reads CASSASFGELFF. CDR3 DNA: TGTGCCAGCAGTGCCTCATTCGGGGAGCTGTTTTTT.

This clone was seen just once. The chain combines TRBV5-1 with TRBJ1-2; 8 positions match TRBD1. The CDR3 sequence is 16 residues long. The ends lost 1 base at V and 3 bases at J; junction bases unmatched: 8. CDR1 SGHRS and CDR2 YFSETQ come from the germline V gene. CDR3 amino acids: CASSLQPGTGDYGYTF. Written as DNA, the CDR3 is TGCGCCAGCAGCTTGCAACCTGGGACAGGAGACTATGGCTACACCTTC.

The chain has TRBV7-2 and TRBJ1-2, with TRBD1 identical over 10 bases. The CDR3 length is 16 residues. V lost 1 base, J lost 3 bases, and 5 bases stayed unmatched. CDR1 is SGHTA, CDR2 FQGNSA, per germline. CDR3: CASSLGGTGVDYGYTF. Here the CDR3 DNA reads TGTGCCAGCAGCTTAGGGGGGACAGGGGTCGACTATGGCTACACCTTC.